The 26 T cell receptor beta chains listed next were all sequenced from one sample in a study of tumor-infiltrating lymphocytes in primary liver carcinoma. Between about 17 and 34 mg of unsorted bulk tissue served as the source from which RNA and DNA were co-extracted. A primer in the constant region served to generate TCR beta cDNA from 450 to 650 ng of total RNA. Amplification in three nested multiplex PCR rounds with slightly modified ARM-PCR gave rise to TCR beta libraries. Two initial PCR rounds of about 10 cycles each paired TRBV1-TRBV30 forward primers with a C-beta reverse primer. Using its own MiXCR run on the multiplex PCR reads, TCRdb lists one record per CDR3 protein. The table lists tens of thousands of distinct CDR3 sequences, 75% of them singletons, with around two fifths in the top ten. Specimen: tumor-adjacent normal liver tissue. The receptors stem from a man aged 35 to 55 with primary liver carcinoma and hepatitis B virus infection.

Worth noting for this clonotype: Its ends do not fully match the called genes, so a read error is possible. The rearrangement links TRBV29-1 to TRBJ2-5, with a weak D call TRBD2 (5 bases). The germline V gene encodes CDR1 SQVTM and CDR2 ANQGSEA. The CDR3 covers 13 residues. CDR3 amino acids: CSVEAYRPETQYF. The CDR3 DNA sequence: TGTAGCGTTGAGGCATATCGCCCAGAGACCCAGTACTTC. The whole variable domain, filled in from reference TRBV29-1 and TRBJ2-5, reads SAVISQKPSRDICQRGTSLTIQCQVDSQVTMMFWYRQQPGQSLTLIATANQGSEATYESGFVIDKFPISRPNLTFSTLTVSNMSPEDSSIYLCSVEAYRPETQYFGPGTRLLVL.

Details on this clonotype: Compared with germline, one end of the junction differs, possibly owing to a read error. The gene calls are TRBV9 and TRBJ1-5; D gene uncertain. The CDR3 contains 15 residues. Germline CDR1 reads SGDLS; CDR2 reads YYNGEE. In nucleotides, the CDR3 is TGTGCCAGCAGCGTAGGACCGATTAGCAATCAGCCCCATCATTTT. As protein: CASSVGPISNQPHHF.

The chain recombines TRBV29-1 with TRBJ2-7; TRBD1 or TRBD2 may be the D gene (5 bases each). Per germline, CDR1 SQVTM and CDR2 ANQGSEA. The CDR3 length is 16 residues. V was trimmed by 8 bases and J by 9 bases, leaving 32 bases between them. Here the CDR3 DNA reads TGCAGCACCATGACGTCTGGGACCGGCACTCCCCACGGGCAGTACTTC. Translated, it gives CSTMTSGTGTPHGQYF.

A note on this clonotype: Since a much larger clone is just one base distant, this may be a read error. The rearrangement links TRBV6-5 to TRBJ2-3, with 8 bases aligning to TRBD2. There are 15 residues in the CDR3. Trimming at V came to 6 bases and at J to 3 bases, leaving 8 bases not matched to a gene. The V gene's germline CDR1 is MNHEY and CDR2 SVGAGI. CDR3 amino acids: CASRPGLAWTDTQYF. The CDR3 coding sequence is TGTGCCAGCAGGCCCGGACTAGCATGGACAGATACGCAGTATTTT.

Remarks on this clonotype: Because the CDR3 is missing its conserved closing phenylalanine or tryptophan, this is likely a read error. It is unclear where the CDR3 begins or ends on the DNA, so no DNA is shown, and the CDR3 is as TCRdb lists it. This chain uses TRBV6-5 with TRBJ1-6. Germline loops: CDR1 MNHEY, CDR2 SVGAGI. The CDR3 spans 15 residues, counting both ends. The chain's CDR3 is CASSYSRVGSSPFHY.

This clonotype was recorded only once. This may be a read error, as it is one base from a much larger clone. The rearrangement uses TRBV16 and TRBJ1-2; TRBD1 is a possible D gene (6 bases). The length of the CDR3 is 12 residues. Germline lookup yields CDR1 KGHSY and CDR2 FQNENV. The CDR3 loop reads CASSQAGVGYSF. The CDR3 DNA reads TGTGCCAGCAGCCAGGCAGGGGTTGGCTACAGCTTC.

Comment on this clonotype: This is likely a read error, given that the CDR3 carries no conserved phenylalanine or tryptophan at its end. V gene TRBV11-3 combines with J gene TRBJ2-1; D gene uncertain. The germline V gene encodes CDR1 SGHNT and CDR2 YENEEA. The CDR3 loop spans 12 amino acids. V lost 2 bases and J 6 bases, leaving 5 bases between the germline ends. CDR3 DNA sequence: TGTGCCAGCAGCTTAAATGCCAATGAGCAGTTCCAA. It specifies CASSLNANEQFQ.

The sample holds a few counts of this clonotype. CDR3 DNA sequence: TGTGCCAGCAGCCCGCTGGGAGACCGACCTAGCACAGATATACAGTATTTT. Protein sequence: CASSPLGDRPSTDIQYF. The chain uses TRBV5-4 and TRBJ2-3, with a tentative D call TRBD2 (5 bases). V dropped 4 bases and J dropped 12 bases, with 30 bases sitting between them. The CDR3 totals 17 residues. The V gene's germline CDR1 is SGHNT and CDR2 YYREEE (reference sequence). The entire variable domain, with the rest obtained from reference TRBV5-4 and TRBJ2-3, is as follows: ETGVTQSPTHLIKTRGQQVTLRCSSQSGHNTVSWYQQALGQGPQFIFQYYREEENGRGNFPPRFSGLQFPNYSSELNVNALELDDSALYLCASSPLGDRPSTDIQYFGPGTRLTVL.

Notes on this clonotype: A read error is likely, as this CDR3 ends without the conserved phenylalanine or tryptophan. The DNA is omitted, as the CDR3 cannot be located on it reliably, and the CDR3 follows TCRdb's listing. The chain couples TRBV6-1 to TRBJ1-1; TRBD1 reflects the table's D call only, with no check against the DNA. Germline V gene lookup returns CDR1 MNHNS and CDR2 SASEGT. From its first to its last residue, the CDR3 has 17 amino acids. The CDR3 here is CARSEGEGQGANTEASI.

By share of the sample, this clonotype is medium-sized (0.01 to 0.1%). The CDR3 loop reads CSVEGQGSSDTQYF. The CDR3 nucleotides are TGCAGCGTTGAGGGACAGGGGAGTTCAGATACGCAGTATTTT. The genes are TRBV29-1 and TRBJ2-3; 10 nucleotides line up with TRBD1. Trimming removed 3 bases from V and 4 bases from J; junction bases left unmatched: 4. Germline CDR1 SQVTM, CDR2 ANQGSEA. The CDR3 sequence is 14 residues long.

This clonotype was detected only a few times. In this CDR3 the conserved last residue, phenylalanine or tryptophan, is missing, so a read error is likely. Because the CDR3's place on the DNA is in doubt, the DNA is left out and the CDR3 is given as listed by TCRdb. This chain joins TRBV6-1 and TRBJ2-1; the table assigns TRBD2, which was not confirmed against the DNA. The CDR3 is 15 amino acids in total, end residues counted. The germline V gene has CDR1 MNHNS and CDR2 SASEGT. CDR3 in amino acids: CASSEEAGGYNEQPL.

V and J are TRBV6-5 and TRBJ2-1; the match to TRBD2 covers 10 bases. CDR1 and CDR2 (germline): MNHEY, SVGAGI. The CDR3 extends over 13 amino acids. V trimming: 10 bases; J trimming: 8 bases; junction bases outside the gene matches: 8. CDR3 coding DNA: TGTGCCACCACGTCTAGCGGGAGCGATGAGCAGTTCTTC. It specifies CATTSSGSDEQFF.

As concerns this clonotype: The conserved phenylalanine or tryptophan is not found at the CDR3 terminus, so this likely reflects a read error. V gene TRBV6-1 combines with J gene TRBJ2-5; possibly TRBD1 for D (5 bases). V lost 7 bases to trimming and J lost 5 bases, with 11 bases between them. This CDR3 comprises 12 residues. Germline V gene sequence: CDR1 MNHNS, CDR2 SASEGT. The CDR3 is CASMMGRETQYL. The CDR3 DNA is TGTGCCAGCATGATGGGGCGGGAGACCCAGTACCTC.

About this clonotype itself: Compared with germline, one end of the junction differs, possibly owing to a read error. The V gene is TRBV14, the J gene TRBJ2-1, with 12 bases that match TRBD2. CDR3 size: 14 residues. CDR1 and CDR2 (germline): SGHDN, FVKESK. The CDR3 protein is CANSLTSGSDEQFF. The CDR3 DNA reads TGTGCCAACAGCCTGACTAGCGGGAGCGACGAGCAGTTCTTC. Looking up the rest from reference TRBV14 and TRBJ2-1 gives the full variable domain: EAGVTQFPSHSVIEKGQTVTLRCDPISGHDNLYWYRRVMGKEIKFLLHFVKESKQDESGMPNNRFLAERTGGTYSTLKVQPAELEDSGVYFCANSLTSGSDEQFFGPGTRLTVL.

In the case of this clonotype: One junction end disagrees with the germline gene, perhaps due to a read error. The chain joins TRBV11-2 to TRBJ1-5, with TRBD1 matching over 7 bases. In germline, CDR1 is SGHAT, CDR2 FQNNGV. The CDR3 contains 13 residues. The CDR3 loop is CAISRDRDQLQHF. As DNA, the CDR3 is TGTGCCATCAGTCGCGACAGGGATCAGCTCCAGCATTTT.

This clonotype was found once. Likely a read error: the CDR3 ends without its conserved phenylalanine or tryptophan. V is TRBV10-1 and J is TRBJ2-7; D ambiguous. Germline CDR1 is WNHNN and CDR2 is SYGVQD (reference sequence). Between the trimmed V and J ends, which lost 4 bases and 3 bases, there was a span of 10 bases. CDR3 length: 13 residues. The CDR3 region has the DNA TGCGCCAGCAGTGTCCTACCGGACTACGAGCAGTACTTA. This encodes CASSVLPDYEQYL.

This clonotype showed up just once. One junction end does not reproduce the germline sequence, and a read error may be involved. The chain couples TRBV11-2 to TRBJ1-5; 7 bases align to TRBD1. CDR3 length: 13 residues. Germline V gene data show CDR1 as SGHAT and CDR2 as FQNNGV. CDR3 sequence: CASSCDRDQPQHF. CDR3 DNA sequence: TGTGCTAGCAGTTGCGACAGGGATCAGCCCCAGCATTTT.

This clonotype has at least ten counts. This chain links TRBV29-1 with TRBJ1-1; 7 bases fit TRBD1. Germline CDR1 and CDR2: SQVTM and ANQGSEA. After removal of 5 bases from V and 1 base from J, the junction contained 13 bases not matched to a gene. This CDR3 is built from 16 residues. The CDR3 sequence: CSVPASLTGTNTEAFF. Written as DNA, the CDR3 is TGCAGCGTTCCAGCCTCTTTGACAGGGACGAACACTGAAGCTTTCTTT.

As to this clonotype: A junction boundary mismatches the germline segment, possibly from a read error. The rearrangement uses TRBV5-6 and TRBJ2-5; TRBD2 is a possible D gene (5 bases). The CDR3 consists of 14 residues. Germline V gene sequence: CDR1 SGHDT, CDR2 YYEEEE. The chain's CDR3 is CVSSLEASQEAQYF. In nucleotides, the CDR3 is TGTGTCAGCAGCTTGGAGGCTAGTCAAGAGGCCCAGTACTTC.

This clonotype was seen a few times. The chain carries TRBV19 and TRBJ1-2, with TRBD1 identical over 7 bases. V was clipped by 7 bases and J by 2 bases; unmatched bases: 10. Germline assignment: CDR1 LNHDA and CDR2 SQIVND (reference sequence). The CDR3 consists of 15 residues. CDR3 bases: TGTGCCAGTACTAAATCTGGACAGGCAAACTATGGCTACACCTTC. This translates into CASTKSGQANYGYTF.

On this clonotype: One end of the junction varies from germline; a read error may be responsible. The V gene is TRBV6-1, the J gene TRBJ2-5; 7 nucleotides match TRBD2. The CDR3 consists of 15 residues. Germline V gene data show CDR1 as MNHNS and CDR2 as SASEGT. The DNA of the CDR3 is TGTACCAGAAGTGATCAAGCGGGGAACCAAGAGACCCAATACTTC. Its protein is CTRSDQAGNQETQYF.

This rearrangement joins TRBV4-1 to TRBJ2-3; D gene uncertain. Looked up from germline, CDR1 is MGHRA and CDR2 is YSYEKL. V was clipped by 0 bases and J by 4 bases, with 11 bases between them. The CDR3 consists of 15 residues. The CDR3 nucleotides read TGCGCCAGCAGCCAAGATGGTAGGAGCGCAGATACGCAGTATTTT. Translated: CASSQDGRSADTQYF.

A remark on this clonotype: It is likely a read error, because the conserved phenylalanine at the end of the CDR3 is missing. This chain joins TRBV6-4 and TRBJ2-3; 14 nucleotides match TRBD2. Per the germline V gene, CDR1 is MRHNA and CDR2 is SNTAGT. Trimming removed 6 bases from V and 9 bases from J; junction bases left unmatched: 14. This CDR3 has 17 amino acids. The CDR3 loop reads CASSPGTSGSPTYTQYL. The CDR3 nucleotides are TGTGCCAGCAGCCCCGGGACTAGCGGGAGCCCTACATACACGCAGTATTTA.

Note on this clonotype: A junction boundary mismatches the germline segment, possibly from a read error. The V gene is TRBV6-1, the J gene TRBJ2-5; D is unresolved. The CDR3 is made up of 13 amino acids. Looked up from germline, CDR1 is MNHNS and CDR2 is SASEGT. The CDR3 coding sequence is TGTGCCAGTAGTGAAGTCCGGGAAGAGACCCAGTACTTC. Amino acids: CASSEVREETQYF.

With regard to this clonotype: Mismatch with germline at one junction end may stem from a read error. This chain uses TRBV4-3 with TRBJ2-6; D might be TRBD2 (6 bases). Germline loops: CDR1 LGHNA, CDR2 YSLEER. CDR3 length: 17 residues. For the CDR3, the DNA is TGCGCCAGCAGCCAAGATAGGTCAGGGCGCGGGGCCAACATCCTGACCTTC. This gives the protein CASSQDRSGRGANILTF.

This clonotype was counted ten times or more. This sequence joins TRBV30 and TRBJ2-7; D perhaps matches TRBD2 (6 bases). The germline V and J ends were trimmed by 3 bases and 6 bases, with 21 bases remaining between them. CDR3 length: 15 amino acids. Germline CDR1 is GTSNPN and CDR2 is SVGIG (reference sequence). The CDR3 bases are TGTGCCTGGAGGCCTCTCCGGAGGGAGGCAGGCGAGCAGTACTTC. Its protein is CAWRPLRREAGEQYF.